These T cell receptor beta chains were read from a single sample in a study of CXCR3-negative and CXCR3-positive naive CD8 T cells. TCRdb re-called the 5' RACE reads and catalogs CDR3 proteins one per entry, DNA excluded. The sample includes some 140,000 distinct CDR3 sequences. The sample consisted of naive CXCR3+ CD8+ T cells from blood. These receptors all come from a human donor in good health. Some clones in this sample may be carry-over from other donors' samples. Each CDR3 is given with its conserved first and last residue.

v_call,j_call,cdr3_length,cdr3_aa
TRBV7-9,TRBJ2-3,16,CASSLEEGALRDTQYF
TRBV12-3/TRBV12-4,TRBJ2-7,15,CASSFPSGGSYEQYF
TRBV29-1,TRBJ2-3,14,CSVPPGQGTDTQYF
TRBV10-3,TRBJ1-1,14,CAIRGDRENTEAFF
TRBV9,TRBJ2-5,15,CASSFHDRDQETQYF
TRBV3-1,TRBJ2-1,15,CASSQAGLGFYEQFF
TRBV29-1,TRBJ2-7,15,CSVVGLAGGSYEQYF
TRBV5-4,TRBJ2-3,15,CASSLGPGVTDTQYF
TRBV7-3,TRBJ2-3,15,CASSLSGSHVDTQYF
TRBV29-1,TRBJ2-2,17,CSVEVLAGDQITGELFF
TRBV12-3/TRBV12-4,TRBJ1-4,14,CASSLNAANEKLFF
TRBV29-1,TRBJ2-4,15,CSVEVPSLSKNIQYF
TRBV5-8,TRBJ2-7,13,CASSLRSSYEQYF
TRBV29-1,TRBJ2-5,16,CSVEDPGPTEEETQYF
TRBV6-1,TRBJ2-7,15,CASSEPAGVVYEQYF
TRBV7-9,TRBJ2-1,18,CASSLGIRASGRGVEQFF
TRBV7-9,TRBJ2-5,14,CASSLADRAETQYF
TRBV29-1,TRBJ2-7,14,CSVVSSGDSYEQYF
TRBV13,TRBJ2-3,16,CASSVRVAASTDTQYF
TRBV6-6,TRBJ2-1,15,CASSYGDRGPNEQFF
TRBV5-6,TRBJ2-7,16,CASSLSGQDWDYEQYF
TRBV11-1,TRBJ2-2,16,CASSSPGVANTGELFF
TRBV15,TRBJ1-1,14,CATSGSRGSTEAFF
TRBV7-3,TRBJ2-1,15,CASSPSSGVVDEQFF
TRBV5-6,TRBJ2-1,16,CASSFWAGGQVYEQFF
TRBV5-1,TRBJ2-3,13,CASSREVYDTQYF
TRBV19,TRBJ2-2,16,CASSRTGRGGTGELFF
TRBV15,TRBJ2-7,14,CATSSRTVPYEQYF
TRBV28,TRBJ1-1,12,CASSLDRLEAFF
TRBV29-1,TRBJ2-6,17,CSVEVQVSTSGANVLTF
TRBV6-5,TRBJ2-5,13,CASSLGQGETQYF
TRBV9,TRBJ2-1,14,CASSEKGVANEQFF
TRBV20-1,TRBJ1-1,18,CSARASKYQGQLNTEAFF
TRBV5-1,TRBJ2-7,14,CASSDRDRPYEQYF
TRBV7-9,TRBJ2-7,11,CASSLLDPQYF
TRBV7-2,TRBJ2-5,15,CASSRTSGQQETQYF
TRBV5-1,TRBJ2-7,15,CASSLVVERGYEQYF
TRBV28,TRBJ2-3,15,CASSPVGLEVDTQYF
TRBV29-1,TRBJ2-7,14,CSVVEANRDYEQYF
TRBV28,TRBJ1-2,18,CASSPRYPGGDGEYGYTF
TRBV9,TRBJ1-1,15,CASSPHDTMNTEAFF
TRBV7-2,TRBJ1-2,16,CASSLAGGADNYGYTF
TRBV7-3,TRBJ2-7,13,CASSLIGTGEQYF
TRBV11-2,TRBJ2-3,13,CASSFYGTDTQYF
TRBV7-8,TRBJ2-3,17,CASSLVQGLDTTDTQYF